This TCR beta chain was sequenced during a study of shared clonotypes between healthy human individuals. CDR3 size: 15 residues. Trimming left V 4 bases short and J 4 bases short, with 14 bases between. Per the germline V gene, CDR1 is LNHDA and CDR2 is SQIVND (reference sequence). The method was immunoSEQ multiplex PCR; TCRdb's version includes in-frame clones alone and lacks a portion of them. The sample yields about 2.1 million clones, 90% to 95% seen once. CD8 cells classed as naive were CD45RO-negative and positively selected for CCR7, excluding terminally differentiated effector memory CD45RA+ cells.

The sample taken for sequencing was naive CD8+ T cells from PBMCs. This chain joins TRBV19 and TRBJ1-3; D unresolved. This receptor was identified in a young man in good health. Some clones in this sample may be carry-over from other donors' samples. The CDR3 DNA follows: TGTGCCAGTAGTACCAGACCGGTTGGGGGAAACACCATATATTTT. This codes for CASSTRPVGGNTIYF.